The clone carrying this T cell receptor beta chain was counted only a few times. The antigen is undetermined. The record originates from a study of CD8+CD57+ T cells in acquired aplastic anemia. Study context: Sorted CD4+ plus CD8+ cells gave DNA averaging 3.2 ug. Study-wide results and limits: It was found that fewer than 35 CD8+ CDR3 sequences were shared between patients and controls. For CD8+ Simpson's diversity, patients and controls showed no significant difference.

Genomic DNA served as template for TCR beta VDJ and CDR3 profiling. Each CDR3 protein gets one entry after TCRdb re-called the reads with MiXCR. Altogether 200,000 or so distinct CDR3 sequences are present, around three fifths being singletons, with the ten largest covering roughly 50%. Germline V gene data show CDR1 as SNHLY and CDR2 as FYNNEI. The CDR3 consists of 14 residues. After removal of 4 bases from V and 2 bases from J, the junction contained 1 base not matched to a gene. This TCR derives from a human donor with severe aplastic anemia or a healthy control (not recorded which). The specimen sequenced was sorted CD4+, CD8+, or CD8+CD57+ T cells (not recorded which) from PBMCs. J is TRBJ2-3 and V is TRBV2; TRBD2 aligns across 9 bases. The CDR3 loop is CASSASGVTDTQYF. Here the CDR3 DNA reads TGTGCCAGCAGTGCTAGCGGGGTCACAGATACGCAGTATTTT. The variable domain in full, with the rest retrieved from reference TRBV2 and TRBJ2-3, is EPEVTQTPSHQVTQMGQEVILRCVPISNHLYFYWYRQILGQKVEFLVSFYNNEISEKSEIFDDQFSVERPDGSNFTLKIRSTKLEDSAMYFCASSASGVTDTQYFGPGTRLTVL.